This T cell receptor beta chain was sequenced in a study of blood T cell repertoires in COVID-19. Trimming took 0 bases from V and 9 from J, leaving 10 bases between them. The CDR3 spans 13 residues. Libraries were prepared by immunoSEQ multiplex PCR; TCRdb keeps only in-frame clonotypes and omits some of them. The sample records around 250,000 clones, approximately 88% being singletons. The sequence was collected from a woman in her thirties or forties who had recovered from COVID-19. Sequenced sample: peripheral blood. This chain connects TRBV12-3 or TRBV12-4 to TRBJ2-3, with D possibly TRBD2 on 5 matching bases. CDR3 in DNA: TGTGCCAGCAGTTTAGCCCACGAGGGCACGCAGTATTTT. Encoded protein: CASSLAHEGTQYF.